A single T cell receptor beta chain is shown here with its context. What this receptor recognizes is not known. The sample holds no much larger clone one base away, and base qualities are not on file. The cysteine opens and the phenylalanine closes a CDR3 of 14 amino acids. Only CDR3 DNA remains: 42 bases, in frame from the first base. Sequences LGHDT (CDR1) and YNNKEL (CDR2) are obtained from the germline V gene (reference sequence). Trimming costs V 6 bases and J 1 base, and their ends lie 12 bases apart. Library preparation employed 5' RACE. Sequencing instrument: Illumina HiSeq 2500. A second PCR of 7 to 11 cycles was performed with a sample-barcoded 5' primer and a J-beta primer mix. Each TCR beta cDNA molecule received a unique molecular identifier from a template-switch 5' adaptor carrying 12 random nucleotides. Each sample yielded at least 2.5 million CDR3-containing paired-end reads. The Mint cDNA synthesis kit, primed by a TRBC-specific oligonucleotide, was used to synthesize first-strand cDNA from all RNA. All cDNA was treated with uracil-DNA glycosylase and then went through a first 18-cycle PCR with the universal primers M1SS and BC2_uni_R. Per the original workflow: For normalization, 1 million high-quality reads were randomly selected from each sample, with every read carrying a distinct molecular identifier. Instead of being binned into consensus sequences, reads with shared molecular identifiers were discarded. MiTCR, with a Q25 quality threshold and the strictest error-elimination algorithm, was used for CDR3 identification, clonotype clustering and error correction. A nonparametric unseen species model using Euler transformation provided a lower-bound estimate of total TCR beta diversity. TCRdb passed the public sequencing reads through fastp at Q25 and MiXCR, retaining productive beta sequences. Rows are unified per CDR3 protein, each entry keeping the most common DNA and genes. The V and J calls follow TCRdb's processing rather than the paper's. The sample data list about 1.8 million distinct CDR3 sequences, and around 48% of these were observed just once. The top ten clones comprise more than 2% of the sample.

The approximately 41 donors, aged about 6 to 100 years, were systemically healthy Caucasian individuals from Russia. Each donor gave approximately 9.3 milliliters of peripheral blood, collected into EDTA-treated Vacutainer tubes. Ficoll-Paque density-gradient centrifugation was used to isolate PBMCs, with at least 6.5 million obtained per sample. Trizol reagent was used to extract total RNA from the PBMCs, yielding at least 6 micrograms per sample. For every donor, an aliquot of PBMCs went through flow cytometry to measure the percentages of naive CD45RAhigh/CD27high T cells. This sample is part of a study of blood T cells in healthy people across ages (dated by TCRdb to the mid-2010s). About the study as a whole: In model experiments, template switching captured about one uniquely barcoded TCR beta cDNA molecule for every two T cells. The donors were divided into four age groups: young (average approximately 17 years), middle-aged (roughly 40), aged (around 59) and long-lived (roughly 82). To avoid experimental bias, donors of different ages were randomly spread across the sequencing lanes. The study measured age-related changes in TCR beta repertoire diversity using deep sequencing normalized with unique cDNA molecular identifiers. For two donors (one aged 18 to 30 and one aged 80 or older), the study analyzed two additional independent replicas of 1 million unique cDNA reads from the same blood draw. Study-wide findings and limitations: A strong correlation was found between observed TCR beta diversity and the percentage of naive T cells measured by flow cytometry. Estimates of total diversity based on one million sequenced T cells were regarded as lower bounds and as underestimates. As age increased, observed TCR beta diversity per million T cells dropped in a roughly linear way, and a significant reduction was already evident by age 40. Because the CMV infection status of the donors was unknown, age-related changes in expanded clonotypes may potentially have been confounded. Compared with the aged group, the long-lived group had more naive CD4+ T cells, fewer expanded clones and increased TCR diversity, a pattern suggesting age selection. Conclusive comparison of naive and antigen-experienced compartments was prevented by the profiling of bulk unsorted PBMCs.

The TCR comes from a middle-aged woman in good health. Sequencing input: blood. The V and J genes are TRBV3-1 and TRBJ2-5, with TRBD1 perhaps the D gene, on 6 matching bases. The DNA is TGTGCCAGCAGTCGGACAGACTTCCAAGAGACCCAGTACTTC. This yields the protein CASSRTDFQETQYF.